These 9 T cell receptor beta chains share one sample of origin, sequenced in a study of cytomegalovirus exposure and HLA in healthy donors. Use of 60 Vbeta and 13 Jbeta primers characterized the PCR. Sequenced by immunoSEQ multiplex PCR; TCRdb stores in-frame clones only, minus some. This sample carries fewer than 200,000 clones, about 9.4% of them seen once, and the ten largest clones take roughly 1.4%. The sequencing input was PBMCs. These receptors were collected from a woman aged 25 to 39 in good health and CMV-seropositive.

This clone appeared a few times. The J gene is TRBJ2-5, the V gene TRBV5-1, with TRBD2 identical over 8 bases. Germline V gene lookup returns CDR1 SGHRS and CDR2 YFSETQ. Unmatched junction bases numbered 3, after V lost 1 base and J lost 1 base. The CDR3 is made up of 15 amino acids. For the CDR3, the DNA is TGCGCCAGCAGCTTGACTAGCGGCCCCCAAGAGACCCAGTACTTC. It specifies CASSLTSGPQETQYF.

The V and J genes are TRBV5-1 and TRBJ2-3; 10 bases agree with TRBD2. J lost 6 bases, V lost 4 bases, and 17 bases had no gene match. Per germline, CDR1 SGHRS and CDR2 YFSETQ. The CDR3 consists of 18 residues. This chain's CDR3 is CASSTQSGRAKRADTQYF. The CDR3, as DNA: TGCGCCAGCAGCACCCAAAGCGGGAGGGCCAAACGGGCTGATACGCAGTATTTT.

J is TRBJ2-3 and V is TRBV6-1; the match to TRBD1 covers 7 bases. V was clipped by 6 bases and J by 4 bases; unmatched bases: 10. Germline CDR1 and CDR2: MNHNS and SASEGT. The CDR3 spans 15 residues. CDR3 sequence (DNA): TGTGCCAGCAGCGCTGGACAGGTCAACGCAGATACGCAGTATTTT. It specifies CASSAGQVNADTQYF.

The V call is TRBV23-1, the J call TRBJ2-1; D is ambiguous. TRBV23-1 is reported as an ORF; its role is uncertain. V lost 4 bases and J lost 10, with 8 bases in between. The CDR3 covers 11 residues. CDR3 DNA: TGCGCCAGCAGTCCTCCACGGGAGCAGTTCTTC. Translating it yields CASSPPREQFF.

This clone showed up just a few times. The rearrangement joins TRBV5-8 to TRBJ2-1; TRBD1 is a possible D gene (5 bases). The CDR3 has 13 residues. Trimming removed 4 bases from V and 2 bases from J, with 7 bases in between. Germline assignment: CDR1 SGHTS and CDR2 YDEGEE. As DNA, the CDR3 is TGTGCCAGCAGCCGACAGCCCTACAATGAGCAGTTCTTC. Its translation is CASSRQPYNEQFF.

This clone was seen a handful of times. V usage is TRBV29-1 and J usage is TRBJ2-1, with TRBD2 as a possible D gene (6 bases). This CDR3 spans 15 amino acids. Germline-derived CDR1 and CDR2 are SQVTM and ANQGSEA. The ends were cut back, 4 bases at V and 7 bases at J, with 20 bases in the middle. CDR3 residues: CSVGRGGTWGNEQFF. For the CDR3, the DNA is TGCAGCGTTGGCAGAGGCGGGACTTGGGGAAATGAGCAGTTCTTC.

This chain's CDR3 is CASSGQGLGSYEQYF. CDR3 coding DNA: TGTGCCAGCAGTGGACAGGGGCTGGGGTCCTACGAGCAGTACTTC. The chain couples TRBV13 to TRBJ2-7; 9 bases match TRBD1. The V gene end was trimmed by 6 bases and the J gene end by 1 base; junction bases not matched to a gene: 7. The CDR3 loop spans 15 amino acids. Germline CDR1 and CDR2: PRHDT and FYEKMQ (reference sequence).

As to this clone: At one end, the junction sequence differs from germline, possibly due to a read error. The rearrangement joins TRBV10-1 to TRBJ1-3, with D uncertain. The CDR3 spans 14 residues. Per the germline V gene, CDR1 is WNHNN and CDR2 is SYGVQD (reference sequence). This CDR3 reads CASSATGYGNTIYF. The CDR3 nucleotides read TGCGCCAGCTCAGCGACGGGTTATGGAAACACTATATATTTT.

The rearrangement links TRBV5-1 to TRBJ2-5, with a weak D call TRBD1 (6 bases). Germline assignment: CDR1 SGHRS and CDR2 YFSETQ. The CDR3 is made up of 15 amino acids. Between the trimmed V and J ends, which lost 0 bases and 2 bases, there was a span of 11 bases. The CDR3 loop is CASSLATGQQETQYF. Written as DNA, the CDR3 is TGCGCCAGCAGCTTGGCCACAGGACAGCAAGAGACCCAGTACTTC.